Below, one T cell receptor (beta chain) is given with its context. The sample is drawn from a study of cytomegalovirus exposure and HLA in healthy donors. Clones were read by immunoSEQ multiplex PCR, and TCRdb kept only the in-frame ones, dropping some. Of 150,000 to 180,000 clones listed, more than 70% are singletons. The receptor's source is a human donor in good health. The source material was PBMCs.

The CDR3 is CASSQARGSVSGDNQPQHF. As DNA, the CDR3 is TGTGCCAGCAGCCAAGCACGGGGGAGCGTTAGCGGGGACAATCAGCCCCAGCATTTT. The chain employs TRBV5-4 and TRBJ1-5, with D maybe TRBD1 (5 bases). This CDR3 is 19 amino acids long. Germline V CDR1 and CDR2: SGHNT, YYREEE (reference sequence). Trimming stripped 4 bases from V and 3 bases from J, with 26 bases between.